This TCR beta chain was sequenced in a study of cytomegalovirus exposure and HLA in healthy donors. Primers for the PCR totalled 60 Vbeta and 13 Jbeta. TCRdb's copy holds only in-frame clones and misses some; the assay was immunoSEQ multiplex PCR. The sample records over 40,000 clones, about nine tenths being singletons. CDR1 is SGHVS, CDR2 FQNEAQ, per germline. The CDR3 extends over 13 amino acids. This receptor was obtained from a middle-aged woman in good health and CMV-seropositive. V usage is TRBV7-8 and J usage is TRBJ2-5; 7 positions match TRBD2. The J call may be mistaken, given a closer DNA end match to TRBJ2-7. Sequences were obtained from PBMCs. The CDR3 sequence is CASSRSGSYEQYF. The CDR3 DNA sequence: TGTGCCAGCAGCCGTAGCGGGTCCTACGAGCAGTACTTC.